A single sample gave rise to the 9 T cell receptor beta chains below, sequenced in a study of control samples from healthy donors and cancer patients (TCRdb year 2020). Libraries were prepared through the immunoSEQ multiplex PCR assay. Drawn from immuneACCESS, this table holds only the in-frame rearrangements with V and J called that TCRdb kept. Clones are partly lost; checked studies trace under half to an unresolved V gene and leave the rest unexplained. A total of 100,000 to 120,000 clones appear in this sample, 70% to 90% of them only once. About 3.9% of the sample belongs to the ten largest clones. Input material: PBMCs. These receptors all stem from a woman aged 60-75 years with lung cancer.

The gene calls are TRBV4-3 and TRBJ1-2, with D possibly being TRBD1 (5 bases). Looked up from germline, CDR1 is LGHNA and CDR2 is YSLEER. This CDR3 is 14 amino acids long. Trimming cost V 1 base and J 6 bases, with 12 bases left between them. The CDR3 DNA reads as TGCGCCAGCAGCCAAGCGGGGCGGAGCAATGGCTACACCTTC. This translates into CASSQAGRSNGYTF.

The genes are TRBV3-1 (or the pseudogene TRBV3-2) and TRBJ1-2, with TRBD1 matching over 8 bases. V shed 4 bases and J 2 bases; nucleotides not matched to a gene: 3. Germline CDR1 reads LGHDT; CDR2 reads YNNKEL (reference sequence). This CDR3 comprises 14 residues. Here the CDR3 DNA reads TGTGCCAGCAGCCGACAGGGGCTAAACTATGGCTACACCTTC. Its translation is CASSRQGLNYGYTF.

The rearrangement links TRBV7-6 to TRBJ1-6; weak D call: TRBD1 (5 bases). The CDR3 runs to 14 residues. The germline gives CDR1 SGHVS, CDR2 FNYEAQ. V lost 5 bases, J lost 10 bases, and 15 bases lay in between. In DNA form, the CDR3 reads TGTGCCAGCAGCCAACTGACGGGGGAATCACCCCTCCACTTT. As protein: CASSQLTGESPLHF.

The V call is TRBV6-6, the J call TRBJ1-2; TRBD1 aligns across 9 bases. This CDR3 has 16 amino acids. The germline V gene encodes CDR1 MNHNY and CDR2 SVGAGI (reference sequence). V lost 6 bases, J lost 6 bases, and 14 bases stayed unmatched. In nucleotides, the CDR3 is TGTGCCAGCAGGCGTAGTGGGGACAGGGTAGGGCATGGCTACACCTTC. Its translation is CASRRSGDRVGHGYTF.

The rearrangement uses TRBV30 and TRBJ1-5; TRBD1 agrees at 11 bases. Germline CDR1 GTSNPN, CDR2 SVGIG (reference sequence). The J segment lost 0 bases and the V segment lost 0 bases, leaving 10 bases of the junction unmatched. The CDR3 loop spans 19 amino acids. The CDR3 region has the DNA TGTGCCTGGAGTGTCCTCGGGACAGGGGGATTGCATAGCAATCAGCCCCAGCATTTT. Translated, it gives CAWSVLGTGGLHSNQPQHF.

The rearrangement joins TRBV5-1 to TRBJ2-5; no clear D gene. V lost 1 base, J lost 0 bases, and 4 bases lay in between. Germline V lookup: CDR1 SGHRS, CDR2 YFSETQ. CDR3 length: 13 residues. CDR3 DNA sequence: TGCGCCAGCAGCTTGTCGGACCAAGAGACCCAGTACTTC. Residues: CASSLSDQETQYF.

This clone appeared a single time. V gene TRBV5-1 combines with J gene TRBJ2-5; TRBD2 aligns across 9 bases. The CDR3 sequence is 15 residues long. Germline V CDR1 and CDR2: SGHRS, YFSETQ. The ends lost 0 bases at V and 4 bases at J; junction bases unmatched: 4. CDR3 sequence: CASSLGAGGVETQYF. The DNA for the CDR3 is TGCGCCAGCAGCTTGGGAGCGGGAGGCGTAGAGACCCAGTACTTC. Full variable domain (missing parts from reference TRBV5-1 and TRBJ2-5): KAGVTQTPRYLIKTRGQQVTLSCSPISGHRSVSWYQQTPGQGLQFLFEYFSETQRNKGNFPGRFSGRQFSNSRSEMNVSTLELGDSALYLCASSLGAGGVETQYFGPGTRLLVL.

The rearrangement uses TRBV3-1 (or the pseudogene TRBV3-2) and TRBJ1-6; D possibly corresponds to TRBD1 (5 bases). Germline V gene data show CDR1 as LGHDT and CDR2 as YNNKEL (reference sequence). Trimming took off 0 bases at V and 0 bases at J, with 9 bases between the two ends. The CDR3 totals 17 residues. The CDR3 DNA is TGTGCCAGCAGCCAAGATTACGGGACCTCCTATAATTCACCCCTCCACTTT. It codes for CASSQDYGTSYNSPLHF.

V gene TRBV19 combines with J gene TRBJ1-6; D is uncertain. This CDR3 comprises 12 residues. The germline V and J ends were trimmed by 3 bases and 8 bases, with 5 bases remaining between them. CDR1 LNHDA and CDR2 SQIVND come from the germline V gene (reference sequence). The CDR3 DNA reads as TGTGCCAGTAGTATTCGGGATTCACCCCTCCACTTT. It translates to CASSIRDSPLHF.